Presented here are 26 T cell receptor beta chains from one specimen sequenced in a study of T-cell memory formation after mild COVID-19. TCRdb analysed the 5' RACE reads with MiXCR anew, one entry per CDR3 protein. The table records tens of thousands of distinct CDR3 sequences, approximately 7% of them present only once. Specimen: PBMCs or a T cell subset sorted from them (not recorded which). These receptors were obtained from an adult who had mild COVID-19 (a few samples of this study predate the infection). Cell type and time point are not known.

This clonotype was recorded at least ten times. This sequence joins TRBV6-5 and TRBJ1-6; maybe TRBD1 (5 bases). The V gene lost 5 bases and the J gene lost 7 bases, with 12 bases spanning the gap. In germline, CDR1 is MNHEY, CDR2 SVGAGI. The CDR3 consists of 14 residues. The CDR3 here is CASSPSDTNSPLHF. In nucleotides, the CDR3 is TGTGCCAGCAGTCCGTCGGACACAAATTCACCCCTCCACTTT.

This clonotype has at least ten counts. The chain links TRBV6-2 or TRBV6-3 to TRBJ2-7; maybe TRBD1 (5 bases). This CDR3 comprises 15 residues. Per the germline V gene, CDR1 is MNHEY and CDR2 is SVGEGT. V lost 2 bases to trimming and J lost 3 bases, with 14 bases between them. The CDR3 loop reads CASSYQGRDGYEQYF. CDR3 sequence (DNA): TGTGCCAGCAGTTACCAGGGCAGGGATGGCTACGAGCAGTACTTC.

This clonotype has just a few counts. This rearrangement joins TRBV9 to TRBJ2-1; 10 bases match TRBD2. The CDR3 sequence is 15 residues long. The V and J ends lost 0 bases and 6 bases, in that order; junction bases with no gene match: 3. Germline loops: CDR1 SGDLS, CDR2 YYNGEE. The CDR3 loop reads CASSVGPSGGNEQFF. The CDR3 nucleotides read TGTGCCAGCAGCGTAGGTCCTAGCGGGGGCAATGAGCAGTTCTTC.

This clonotype occurred many times. The chain links TRBV6-2 or TRBV6-3 to TRBJ2-1, with D perhaps TRBD1 (5 bases). Per the germline V gene, CDR1 is MNHEY and CDR2 is SVGEGT. The CDR3 covers 16 residues. V was pared by 5 bases and J by 9 bases, with 23 bases between. The CDR3 sequence: CASSPSAVYERGEQFF. CDR3 in DNA: TGTGCCAGCAGTCCCTCAGCAGTTTACGAAAGGGGTGAGCAGTTCTTC.

Ten or more counts support this clonotype. This rearrangement joins TRBV20-1 to TRBJ2-6; D ambiguous. CDR3 length: 14 amino acids. V lost 0 bases, J lost 4 bases, and 7 bases lay in between. CDR1 is DFQATT, CDR2 SNEGSKA, per germline (reference sequence). In DNA form, the CDR3 reads TGCAGTGCTAGAGATCCCCGCGGGGCCAACGTCCTGACTTTC. This codes for CSARDPRGANVLTF.

This clonotype was picked up many times. J is TRBJ2-1 and V is TRBV4-3; 9 positions agree with TRBD2. The V segment lost 4 bases and the J segment 6 bases; nucleotides outside the gene matches: 7. The CDR3 extends over 15 amino acids. Germline CDR1 reads LGHNA; CDR2 reads YSLEER. CDR3 protein: CASSPEGLAINEQFF. The CDR3 bases are TGCGCCAGCAGCCCCGAGGGACTAGCTATCAATGAGCAGTTCTTC.

Comment on this clonotype: This may stem from a read error, because a much larger clone lies one nucleotide away. The chain combines TRBV29-1 with TRBJ1-1; 10 bases line up with TRBD1. This CDR3 region has 13 residues. From germline, CDR1 is SQVTM and CDR2 ANQGSEA. As DNA, the CDR3 is TGCAGCGCCCTGGGGACAGGGGACACTGATGCTTTCTTT. Translating it yields CSALGTGDTDAFF.

The chain couples TRBV24-1 to TRBJ1-5; D gene ambiguous. The V end lost 3 bases, the J end lost 6 bases, and 5 bases lay between the germline ends. CDR3 length: 12 residues. Germline CDR1 reads KGHDR; CDR2 reads SFDVKD. CDR3 bases: TGTGCCACCAGTGATGGGAGTCAGCCCCAGCATTTT. As protein: CATSDGSQPQHF.

There are many counts of this clonotype. This sequence joins TRBV7-9 and TRBJ2-1; D unresolved. This CDR3 has 13 amino acids. V dropped 1 base and J dropped 10 bases, with 11 bases sitting between them. Germline CDR1 is SEHNR and CDR2 is FQNEAQ (reference sequence). The CDR3 coding sequence is TGTGCCAGCAGCTTAGGAGTAGACGGGGAGCAGTTCTTC. Amino acid sequence: CASSLGVDGEQFF.

This clonotype was detected ten times or more. The gene calls are TRBV2 and TRBJ2-6; possibly TRBD1 for D (5 bases). The CDR3 sequence is 15 residues long. Germline loops: CDR1 SNHLY, CDR2 FYNNEI. The V and J ends lost 6 bases and 1 base respectively, with 10 bases between them. The CDR3 here is CASSPRVSGANVLTF. For the CDR3, the DNA is TGTGCCAGCAGCCCCAGGGTTTCTGGGGCCAACGTCCTGACTTTC.

The chain joins TRBV20-1 to TRBJ2-1; TRBD2 agrees at 7 bases. Per the germline V gene, CDR1 is DFQATT and CDR2 is SNEGSKA (reference sequence). The CDR3 consists of 10 residues. The V segment lost 6 bases and the J segment 15 bases; nucleotides outside the gene matches: 8. As DNA, the CDR3 is TGCAGTGCAACTACTAGCGATCGGTTCTTC. Protein product: CSATTSDRFF.

In its sample, this clonotype was seen many times. V usage is TRBV12-3 or TRBV12-4 and J usage is TRBJ1-5, with unresolved D. The CDR3 contains 14 residues. The V gene lost 2 bases and the J gene lost 2 bases, with 7 bases spanning the gap. The CDR3 region is CASSLSQGNQPQHF. CDR3 nucleotide sequence: TGTGCCAGCAGTTTAAGTCAGGGCAATCAGCCCCAGCATTTT.

This clonotype was seen more than once but under ten times. The CDR3 sequence: CASRPSGGGNQPQHF. CDR3 DNA sequence: TGTGCCAGCAGGCCTTCAGGGGGTGGCAATCAGCCCCAGCATTTT. The chain carries TRBV6-5 and TRBJ1-5, with TRBD1 matching over 7 bases. The CDR3 is 15 residues long. Germline loops: CDR1 MNHEY, CDR2 SVGAGI. J gave up 2 bases and V 6 bases, and 7 bases lay outside the gene matches.

The genes are TRBV5-1 and TRBJ2-3; D is unclear. The CDR3 extends over 14 amino acids. The V gene's germline CDR1 is SGHRS and CDR2 YFSETQ. Trimming stripped 4 bases from V and 4 bases from J, with 13 bases between. The CDR3 coding sequence is TGCGCCAGCAGCCGTCTCTCTAGGGCAGATACGCAGTATTTT. Translating gives CASSRLSRADTQYF.

This clonotype has only a few counts. This chain links TRBV3-1 with TRBJ1-1; D is undetermined. Germline CDR1 is LGHDT and CDR2 is YNNKEL (reference sequence). This CDR3 is built from 15 residues. Trimming shortened V by 4 bases and J by 1 base, and 13 bases separated the two germline ends. CDR3 residues: CASSRSQGSNTEAFF. In DNA, the CDR3 is TGTGCCAGCAGCCGCTCGCAAGGCTCGAACACTGAAGCTTTCTTT.

This clonotype showed up just a few times. The chain joins TRBV19 to TRBJ2-7; the D gene is possibly TRBD1 (5 bases). This CDR3 is 14 amino acids long. Deletions cut 3 bases from V and 3 bases from J, with 12 bases between. CDR1 is LNHDA and CDR2 is SQIVND in the germline V gene (reference sequence). The CDR3: CASSILGQSYEQYF. The CDR3 nucleotides read TGTGCCAGTAGTATTTTGGGGCAGAGCTACGAGCAGTACTTC.

This clonotype was recorded at least ten times. The chain employs TRBV7-2 and TRBJ1-2; possible D gene TRBD1, 6 bases. Trimming removed 1 base from V and 8 bases from J, with 14 bases in between. The CDR3 has 14 residues. Germline V gives CDR1 SGHTA, CDR2 FQGNSA. Here the CDR3 reads CASSLGSQGLGYTF. The CDR3 DNA is TGTGCCAGCAGCTTAGGCTCACAGGGCTTGGGCTACACCTTC.

This clonotype was recorded at least ten times. The rearrangement links TRBV12-3 or TRBV12-4 to TRBJ1-4, with TRBD1 as a possible D gene (5 bases). V lost 3 bases to trimming and J lost 8 bases, with 13 bases between them. CDR3 length: 14 amino acids. The CDR3 is CASSLRGLEEKLFF. CDR3 coding DNA: TGTGCCAGCAGTTTGAGGGGTTTAGAAGAAAAACTGTTTTTT.

This clonotype was counted many times. The chain combines TRBV7-3 with TRBJ2-5; D ambiguous. Trimming shortened V by 5 bases and J by 5 bases, and 18 bases separated the two germline ends. CDR1 is SGHTA and CDR2 is FQGTGA in the germline V gene. This CDR3 is 15 amino acids long. The CDR3 sequence is CASSPSLVVGETQYF. The CDR3 region has the DNA TGTGCCAGCAGCCCGAGCTTGGTAGTGGGGGAGACCCAGTACTTC. Based on the CDR3 plus reference TRBV7-3 and TRBJ2-5, the full variable domain is GAGVSQTPSNKVTEKGKYVELRCDPISGHTALYWYRQSLGQGPEFLIYFQGTGAADDSGLPNDRFFAVRPEGSVSTLKIQRTERGDSAVYLCASSPSLVVGETQYFGPGTRLLVL.

This clonotype was counted at least ten times. The chain has TRBV6-2 or TRBV6-3 and TRBJ2-1, with 8 bases matching TRBD1. This CDR3 contains 12 residues. Germline-derived CDR1 and CDR2 are MNHEY and SVGEGT. The J segment lost 12 bases and the V segment lost 4 bases, leaving 5 bases of the junction unmatched. Here the CDR3 DNA reads TGTGCCAGCAGTTTTGGACAGGGTGGGCAGTTCTTC. It yields the protein CASSFGQGGQFF.

This clonotype was seen a few times. CDR3 protein: CASSLGFGTLDNEQFF. The CDR3 region has the DNA TGCGCCAGCAGCTTGGGCTTCGGGACCCTGGACAATGAGCAGTTCTTC. This chain uses TRBV5-1 with TRBJ2-1; either TRBD1 or TRBD2 may fit D (5 bases each). Germline V gene sequence: CDR1 SGHRS, CDR2 YFSETQ. The CDR3 loop spans 16 amino acids. Trimming left V 0 bases short and J 5 bases short, with 15 bases between.

This clonotype was detected ten times or more. The V and J genes are TRBV20-1 and TRBJ2-3, with TRBD2 identical over 8 bases. The CDR3 has 15 residues. The germline V gene encodes CDR1 DFQATT and CDR2 SNEGSKA (reference sequence). V was pared by 3 bases and J by 2 bases, with 7 bases of the junction left unmatched. CDR3 sequence: CSASSSGGYTDTQYF. CDR3 coding DNA: TGCAGTGCTAGTTCCAGCGGGGGTTACACAGATACGCAGTATTTT.

This clonotype has ten or more counts. The chain uses TRBV12-3 or TRBV12-4 and TRBJ1-1; D ambiguous. The CDR3 runs 13 residues. Trimming stripped 2 bases from V and 8 bases from J, with 12 bases between. The CDR3 here is CASSLNGLEEAFF. Written as DNA, the CDR3 is TGTGCCAGCAGTTTAAATGGTTTGGAGGAAGCTTTCTTT.

The chain recombines TRBV4-3 with TRBJ2-7; 8 nucleotides agree with TRBD2. V shed 4 bases and J 7 bases; nucleotides not matched to a gene: 12. Germline loops: CDR1 LGHNA, CDR2 YSLEER. This CDR3 region has 15 residues. CDR3 region: CASSLSRGGIGEQYF. As DNA, the CDR3 is TGCGCCAGCAGCCTATCCCGGGGGGGCATCGGGGAGCAGTACTTC.

This clonotype was observed a handful of times. The rearrangement joins TRBV3-2 to TRBJ2-5; the table's D call of TRBD2 was not tested on the DNA. TRBV3-2 is listed as a pseudogene. The CDR3 contains 19 residues. CDR3 region: CASSLRRGRSPSYQETQYF. The CDR3 DNA follows: TGTGCCAGCAGCCTCCGTCGCGGGAGGTCCCCCTCGTACCAAGAGACCCAGTACTTC.

This clonotype was seen at least ten times. The chain joins TRBV5-1 to TRBJ1-1, with no clear D. V gave up 4 bases and J gave up 3 bases, with 10 bases separating them. Germline values: CDR1 SGHRS, CDR2 YFSETQ. This CDR3 region has 13 residues. This CDR3 reads CASSPDGYTEAFF. The CDR3, as DNA: TGCGCCAGCAGCCCGGACGGATACACTGAAGCTTTCTTT.